Detailed here is one TCR beta chain. The antigen it recognizes is unknown. No clone much larger than this one lies a single base away; base qualities are absent. The time point label here, explained by the study, means: baseline before first vaccination. The vaccinee samples were drawn from two UK trials, COV001 and COV002, one of which was a single-blind randomized controlled phase 2/3 trial testing AZD1222 (ChAdOx1 nCoV-19) in healthy adults. For TCRbeta chain sequencing, PBMC samples from trial participants were taken at day 0 and at day 28 after the second dose. The data were obtained in a study of T cell responses to AZD1222 COVID-19 vaccine (dated by TCRdb to about 2021). About the investigation overall: AZD1222 recipients given second doses at about 4 weeks or at about 12 weeks were pooled, since spike-specific TCR depth and breadth were not found to differ between the two schedules. Trial participants were enrolled into age subgroups of 18-55, 56-69 and 70-plus years, which contained around 150, 29 and 61 TCR-sequenced participants, respectively. A total of about 250 trial participants underwent TCR sequencing, of whom more than 200 had received two doses of AZD1222 and around 26 had received two doses of the MenACWY control vaccine.

Broader findings and caveats from the paper: Because no day 14 peak-response samples were available, repertoires were characterized only after the peak T cell response. CD4 TCRs associated with the vaccine covered the entire spike protein, and the dominant responses were in regions 160-218 and 743-854. Conclusions about previously exposed vaccinees are limited, since just five to seven AZD1222 recipients were seropositive for SARS-CoV-2 at baseline. Most participants were white British and females outnumbered males, and the authors suggested that clonal diversity may have been underestimated. After two AZD1222 doses, both the breadth and the depth of spike-specific TCRs were significantly higher than at day 0 and than in MenACWY recipients. The 56-69-year group was small, and its depth increase did not reach significance, likely because of low power. Epitopes outside the regions mutated in the B.1.351 and B.1.1.7 variants were reportedly recognized by nearly half of the unique spike-specific TCRs.

The CDR3 regions of human TCRbeta chains were analyzed by immunosequencing. As for the authors' bioinformatics: Repertoire TCRs were matched against a reference library of SARS-CoV-2-specific TCRs generated with the MIRA antigen-specificity platform. Breadth was defined as the fraction of unique TCRs that were SARS-CoV-2-associated, and depth was defined as the fraction of total T cells that were SARS-CoV-2-associated. Each spike-specific TCR was assigned to its reactive spike region and to a CD4 or CD8 class using the MIRA data. Log10-transformed breadth and depth values were compared by one-way ANOVA with Sidak's multiple comparisons tests. TCRdb re-hosts the immuneACCESS table, in-frame sequences only. Its copies lack some clones; in the studies checked, an unresolved V gene accounts for under half of them, and the cause for the rest is not known. V, J and clone size derive from that table, while D and trimming were established from the DNA sequence. Within this sample are approximately 85,000 clones, with 85% to 90% of them counted one time only. In total, the top ten clones hold roughly 7.6% of the sample.

The origin of this receptor is an adult in good health. The sequences come from peripheral blood, collected on day 0 of AZD1222 vaccination.

The CDR3 reads as follows: CASSLGLAGVYADTQYF. The base sequence is TGTGCCAGCAGCTTAGGGCTAGCGGGAGTATACGCAGATACGCAGTATTTT. This sequence uses TRBV7-2 and TRBJ2-3; 10 of the junction bases match TRBD2. Per the germline V gene, SGHTA is the CDR1 and FQGNSA is the CDR2. V trim: 1 base; J trim: 4 bases; unmatched bases: 8. Inclusive of the bounding cysteine and phenylalanine, the CDR3 is 17 residues long. Here the CDR3 DNA is all that survives: 51 bases in frame from base 1.